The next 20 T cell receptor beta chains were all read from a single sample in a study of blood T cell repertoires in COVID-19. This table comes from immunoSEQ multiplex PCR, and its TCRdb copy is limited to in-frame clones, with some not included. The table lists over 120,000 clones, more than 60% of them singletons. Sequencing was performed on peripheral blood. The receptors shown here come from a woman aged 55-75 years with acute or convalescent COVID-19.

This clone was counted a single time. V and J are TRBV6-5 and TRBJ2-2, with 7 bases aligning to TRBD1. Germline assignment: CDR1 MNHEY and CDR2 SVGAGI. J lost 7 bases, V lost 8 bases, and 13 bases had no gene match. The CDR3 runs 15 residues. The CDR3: CASHSPDRFYGELFF. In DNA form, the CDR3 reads TGTGCCAGCCACTCGCCGGACAGGTTTTACGGGGAGCTGTTTTTT.

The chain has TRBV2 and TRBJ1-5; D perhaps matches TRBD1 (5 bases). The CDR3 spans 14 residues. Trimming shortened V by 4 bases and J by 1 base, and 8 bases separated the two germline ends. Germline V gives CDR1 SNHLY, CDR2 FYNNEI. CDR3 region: CASSVDSSNQPQHF. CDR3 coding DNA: TGTGCCAGCAGTGTAGACAGCAGCAATCAGCCCCAGCATTTT.

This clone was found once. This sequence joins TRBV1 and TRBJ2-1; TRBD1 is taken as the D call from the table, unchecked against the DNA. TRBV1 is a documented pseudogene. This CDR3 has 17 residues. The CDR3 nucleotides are TGCACCAGCAGCCAAGTCCGACAGGCTAGAAGGTCCAATGAGCAGTTCTTC. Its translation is CTSSQVRQARRSNEQFF.

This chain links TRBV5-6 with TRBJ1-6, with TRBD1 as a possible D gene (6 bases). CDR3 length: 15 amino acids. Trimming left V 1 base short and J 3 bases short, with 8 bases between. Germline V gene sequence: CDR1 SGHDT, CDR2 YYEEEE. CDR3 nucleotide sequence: TGTGCCAGCAGCTTGCCACAGGGCTATAATTCACCCCTCCACTTT. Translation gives CASSLPQGYNSPLHF.

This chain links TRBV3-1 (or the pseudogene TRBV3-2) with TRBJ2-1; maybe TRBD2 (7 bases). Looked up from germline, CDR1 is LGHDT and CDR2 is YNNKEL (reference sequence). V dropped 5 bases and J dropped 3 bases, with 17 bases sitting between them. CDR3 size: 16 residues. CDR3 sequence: CASSFKGEGDYNEQFF. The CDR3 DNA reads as TGTGCCAGCAGCTTCAAGGGGGAGGGTGACTACAATGAGCAGTTCTTC.

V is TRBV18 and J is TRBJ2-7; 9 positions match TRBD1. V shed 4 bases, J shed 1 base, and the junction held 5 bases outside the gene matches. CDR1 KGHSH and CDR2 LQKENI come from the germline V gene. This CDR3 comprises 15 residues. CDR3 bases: TGTGCCAGCTCACATCCGGGACAGGGATCCTACGAGCAGTACTTC. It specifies CASSHPGQGSYEQYF.

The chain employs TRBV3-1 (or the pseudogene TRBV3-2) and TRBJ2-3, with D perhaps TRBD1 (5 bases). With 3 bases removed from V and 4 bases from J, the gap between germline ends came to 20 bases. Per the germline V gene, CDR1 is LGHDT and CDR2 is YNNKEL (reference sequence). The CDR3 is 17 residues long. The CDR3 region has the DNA TGTGCCAGCAGCCATCTACCCATTCAAAAAGGGGCAGATACGCAGTATTTT. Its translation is CASSHLPIQKGADTQYF.

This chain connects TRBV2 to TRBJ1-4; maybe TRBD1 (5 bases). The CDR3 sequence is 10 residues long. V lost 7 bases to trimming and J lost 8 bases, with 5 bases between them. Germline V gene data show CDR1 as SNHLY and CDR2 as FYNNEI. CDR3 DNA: TGTGCCAGCAAGGGGGAAAAACTGTTTTTT. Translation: CASKGEKLFF.

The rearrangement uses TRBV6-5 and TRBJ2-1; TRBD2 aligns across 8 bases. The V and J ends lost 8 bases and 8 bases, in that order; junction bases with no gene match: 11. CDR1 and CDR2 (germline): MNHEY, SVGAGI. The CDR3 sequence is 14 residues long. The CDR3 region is CASETGLGFDEQFF. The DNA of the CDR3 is TGTGCCAGCGAAACGGGACTAGGGTTCGATGAGCAGTTCTTC.

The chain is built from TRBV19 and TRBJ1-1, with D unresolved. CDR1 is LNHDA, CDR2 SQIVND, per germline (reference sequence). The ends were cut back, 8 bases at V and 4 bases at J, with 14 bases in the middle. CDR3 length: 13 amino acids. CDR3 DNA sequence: TGTGCCAGTTCACTTGAGTGGTCCACTGAAGCTTTCTTT. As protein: CASSLEWSTEAFF.

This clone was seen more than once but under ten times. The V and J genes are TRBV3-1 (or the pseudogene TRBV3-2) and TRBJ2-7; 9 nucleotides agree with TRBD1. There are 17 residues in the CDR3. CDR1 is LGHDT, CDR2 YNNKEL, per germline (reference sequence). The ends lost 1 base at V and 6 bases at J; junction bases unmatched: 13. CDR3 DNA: TGTGCCAGCAGCCAAGGTCGCTTCCGGGACAGGGCCCTCGAGCAGTACTTC. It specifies CASSQGRFRDRALEQYF.

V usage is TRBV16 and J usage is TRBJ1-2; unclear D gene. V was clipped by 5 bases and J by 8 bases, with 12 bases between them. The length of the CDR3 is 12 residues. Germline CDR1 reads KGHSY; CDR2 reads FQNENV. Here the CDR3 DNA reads TGTGCCAGCAGCAGCCACTTGCGGGGCTACACCTTC. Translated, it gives CASSSHLRGYTF.

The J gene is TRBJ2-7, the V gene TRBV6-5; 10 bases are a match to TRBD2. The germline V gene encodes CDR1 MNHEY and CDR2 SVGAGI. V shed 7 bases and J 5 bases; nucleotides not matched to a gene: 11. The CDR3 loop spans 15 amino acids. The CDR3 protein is CASTQGASGSNEQYF. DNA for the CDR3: TGTGCCAGCACCCAGGGGGCTAGCGGGAGTAACGAGCAGTACTTC.

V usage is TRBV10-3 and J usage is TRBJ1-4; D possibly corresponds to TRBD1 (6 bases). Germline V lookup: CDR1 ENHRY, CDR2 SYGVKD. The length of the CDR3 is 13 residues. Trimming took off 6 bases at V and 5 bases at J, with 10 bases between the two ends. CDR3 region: CAIRAGQNEKLFF. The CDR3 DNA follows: TGTGCCATCAGAGCGGGACAAAATGAAAAACTGTTTTTT.

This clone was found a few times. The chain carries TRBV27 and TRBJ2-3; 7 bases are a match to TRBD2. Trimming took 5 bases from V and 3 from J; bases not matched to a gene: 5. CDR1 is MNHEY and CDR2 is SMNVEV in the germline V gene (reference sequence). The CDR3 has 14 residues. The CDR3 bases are TGTGCCAGCAGTGTCGGCGGGGGAACAGATACGCAGTATTTT. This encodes CASSVGGGTDTQYF.

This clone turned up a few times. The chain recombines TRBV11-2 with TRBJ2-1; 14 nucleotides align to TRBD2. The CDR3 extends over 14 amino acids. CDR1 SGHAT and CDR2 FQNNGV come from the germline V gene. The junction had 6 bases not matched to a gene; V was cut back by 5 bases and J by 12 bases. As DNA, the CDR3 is TGTGCCAGCAGCCACGGACTAGCGGGAGGTCCGCAGTTCTTC. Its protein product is CASSHGLAGGPQFF. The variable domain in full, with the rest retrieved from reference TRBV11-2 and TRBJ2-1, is EAGVAQSPRYKIIEKRQSVAFWCNPISGHATLYWYQQILGQGPKLLIQFQNNGVVDDSQLPKDRFSAERLKGVDSTLKIQPAKLEDSAVYLCASSHGLAGGPQFFGPGTRLTVL.

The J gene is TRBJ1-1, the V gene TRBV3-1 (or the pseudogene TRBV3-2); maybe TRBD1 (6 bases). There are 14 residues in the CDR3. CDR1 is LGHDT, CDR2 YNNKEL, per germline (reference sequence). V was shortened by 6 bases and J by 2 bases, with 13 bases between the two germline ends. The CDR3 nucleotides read TGTGCCAGCAGTCCCAGGGGTAGTAACACTGAAGCTTTCTTT. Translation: CASSPRGSNTEAFF.

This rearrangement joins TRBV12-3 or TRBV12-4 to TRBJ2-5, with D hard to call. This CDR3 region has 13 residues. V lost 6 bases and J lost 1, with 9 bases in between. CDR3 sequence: CASRGPGQETQYF. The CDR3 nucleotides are TGTGCCAGCAGGGGTCCGGGCCAAGAGACCCAGTACTTC.

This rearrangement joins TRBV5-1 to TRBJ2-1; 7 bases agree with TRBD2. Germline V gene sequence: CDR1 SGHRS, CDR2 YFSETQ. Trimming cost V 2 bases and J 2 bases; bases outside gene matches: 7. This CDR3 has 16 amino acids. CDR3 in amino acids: CASSFRGTITYNEQFF. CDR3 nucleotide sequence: TGCGCCAGCAGCTTTAGAGGGACTATAACCTACAATGAGCAGTTCTTC.

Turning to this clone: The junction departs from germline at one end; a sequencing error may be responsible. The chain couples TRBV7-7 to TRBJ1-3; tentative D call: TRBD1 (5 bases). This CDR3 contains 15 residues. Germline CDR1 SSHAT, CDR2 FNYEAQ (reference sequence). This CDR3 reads CASSKTREVGNTIYF. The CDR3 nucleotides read TGTGCTAGCAGCAAAACCAGGGAGGTTGGAAACACCATATATTTT.